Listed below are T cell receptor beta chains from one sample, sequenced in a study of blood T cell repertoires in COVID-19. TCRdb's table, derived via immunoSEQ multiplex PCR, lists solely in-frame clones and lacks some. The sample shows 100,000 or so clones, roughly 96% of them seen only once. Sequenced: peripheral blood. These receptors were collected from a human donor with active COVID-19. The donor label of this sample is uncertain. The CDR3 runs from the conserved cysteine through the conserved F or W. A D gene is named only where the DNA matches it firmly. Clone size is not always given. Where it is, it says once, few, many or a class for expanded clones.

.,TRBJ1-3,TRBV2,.,TGTGCCACCCAGGGGCTCTCTGGAAACACCATATATTTT,CATQGLSGNTIYF
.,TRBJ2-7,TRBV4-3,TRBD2,TGCGCCAGCAGCCAAGAAGGGCTAGCGGGAGTTTCCGAGCAGTACTTC,CASSQEGLAGVSEQYF
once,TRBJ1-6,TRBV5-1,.,TGCGCCAGCAGCTTTTCAGCCCGGGAAAGTGTGGATTCACCCCTCCACTTT,CASSFSARESVDSPLHF
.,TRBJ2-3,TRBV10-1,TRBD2,TGCGCCAGCAGTCGGAGCGTCCTAGCGGGAGGGACTAACCCAGATACGCAGTATTTT,CASSRSVLAGGTNPDTQYF
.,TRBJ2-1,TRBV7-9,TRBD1,TGTGCCAGCAGCTCCCCCCGACAGGGGGCAAGGGGTGAGCAGTTCTTC,CASSSPRQGARGEQFF
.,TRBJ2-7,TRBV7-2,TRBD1,TGTGCCAGCAGCCAGCGACAGGGCCCTTACGAGCAGTACTTC,CASSQRQGPYEQYF
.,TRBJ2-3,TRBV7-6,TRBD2,TGTGCCAGCAGCCCGCCGGCCCCACAGGGCCGGGGGGGAAATACGCAGTATTTT,CASSPPAPQGRGGNTQYF
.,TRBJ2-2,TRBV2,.,TGTGCCAGTAGACCCGAGGTCGGCACCGGGGAGCTGTTTTTT,CASRPEVGTGELFF
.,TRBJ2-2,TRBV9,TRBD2,TGTGCCAGCAGCGTGACGACTAGCGGGAGAACCGGGGAGCTGTTTTTT,CASSVTTSGRTGELFF
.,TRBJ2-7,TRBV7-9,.,TGTGCCAGCAGCTTCACAGATGCTGAAGTTTACTTC,CASSFTDAEVYF
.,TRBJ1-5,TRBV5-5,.,TGTGCCAGCAGCTTGGAGGCAGGGAATCAGCCCCAGCATTTT,CASSLEAGNQPQHF
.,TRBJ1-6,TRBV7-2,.,TGTGCCAGCAGCCGCCCATCAACAGGGACTAATTCACCCCTCCACTTT,CASSRPSTGTNSPLHF
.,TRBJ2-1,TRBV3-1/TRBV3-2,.,TGTGCCAGCAGCCAGGCCAGTCTTTCTTACAATGAGCAGTTCTTC,CASSQASLSYNEQFF
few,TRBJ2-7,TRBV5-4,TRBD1,TGTGCCAGCAGGGCGGGACAGGGCTACGAGCAGTACTTC,CASRAGQGYEQYF
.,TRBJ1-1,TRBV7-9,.,TGTGCCAGCAGACGAGGTGACACTGAAGCTTTCTTT,CASRRGDTEAFF
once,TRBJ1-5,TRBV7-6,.,TGTGCCAGCAGCTTGGCGACAGATCAGCCCCAGCATTTT,CASSLATDQPQHF
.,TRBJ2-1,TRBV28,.,TGTGCCAGCAGACACCAAGGGGGGGGCTACAATGAGCAGTTCTTC,CASRHQGGGYNEQFF
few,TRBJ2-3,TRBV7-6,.,TGTGCCAGCAGCTTATCCCCAGGGGCTCACACAGATACGCAGTATTTT,CASSLSPGAHTDTQYF
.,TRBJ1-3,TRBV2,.,TGTGCCAGCAATCCAGGCAGGCTGTCTGGAAACACCATATATTTT,CASNPGRLSGNTIYF
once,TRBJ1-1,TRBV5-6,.,TGTGCCAGCAGCCCCATCACAGGGAACACTGAAGCTTTCTTT,CASSPITGNTEAFF
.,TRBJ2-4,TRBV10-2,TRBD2,TGCGCCAGCAGTGAGGTAGCGGGAGAAAACATTCAGTACTTC,CASSEVAGENIQYF
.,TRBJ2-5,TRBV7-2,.,TGTGCCAGCAGCTTAGATCCAGGCCAAGAGACCCAGTACTTC,CASSLDPGQETQYF
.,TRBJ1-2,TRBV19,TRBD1,TGTGCCAGTAGTATTGCCTCAGGGGGAGTCACTGGCTACACCTTC,CASSIASGGVTGYTF
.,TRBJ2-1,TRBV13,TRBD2,TGTGCCAGCAGCCCCCGGCGGGGGGGGAATGAGCAGTTCTTC,CASSPRRGGNEQFF
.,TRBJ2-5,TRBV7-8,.,TGTGCCAGCAGCTTAGATTCCGGGGAACAAGAGACCCAGTACTTC,CASSLDSGEQETQYF
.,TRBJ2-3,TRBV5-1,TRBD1,TGCGCCAGCAGGGTCCAGGGGGCAGATACGCAGTATTTT,CASRVQGADTQYF
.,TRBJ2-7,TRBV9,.,TGTGCCAGCAGCGTAGATCAGAAGTTGGGGCAGTCCTACGAGCAGTACTTC,CASSVDQKLGQSYEQYF
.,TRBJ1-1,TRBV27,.,TGTGCCAGCAGCGGGGACACGGTCCACACTGAAGCTTTCTTT,CASSGDTVHTEAFF
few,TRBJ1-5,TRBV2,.,TGTGCCAGCAGTGTGTCCCAGGGGTTGGGTCAGCCCCAGCATTTT,CASSVSQGLGQPQHF